A selection of T cell receptor beta chains follows, all from one sample in a study of T cells in Graves' hyperthyroidism and ophthalmopathy. TCRdb fed the multiplex PCR reads into MiXCR, producing one record per CDR3 protein. The data show about 640,000 distinct CDR3 sequences, about 45% seen once. Sequencing was carried out using peripheral blood or thyroid tissue (not recorded which). The source of these receptors is an adult man with Graves' disease, either hyperthyroidism or ophthalmopathy (not recorded which). CDR3s leave out the opening cysteine and the closing phenylalanine or tryptophan. Fields, in order: J gene, V gene, CDR3 protein.

j_call: TRBJ1-1
v_call: TRBV12-3/TRBV12-4
cdr3_aa: ASSPVGGQGTEAF

j_call: TRBJ1-2
v_call: TRBV20-1
cdr3_aa: SARETGLGYT

j_call: TRBJ2-7
v_call: TRBV20-1
cdr3_aa: SASFGGQGLEQY

j_call: TRBJ1-5
v_call: TRBV2
cdr3_aa: ASSEGTGMGNQPQH

j_call: TRBJ2-5
v_call: TRBV15
cdr3_aa: ATSRGDGTANQPQY

j_call: TRBJ1-2
v_call: TRBV20-1
cdr3_aa: SVPGGIIRHGYT

j_call: TRBJ1-2
v_call: TRBV20-1
cdr3_aa: SAPEEGTSYGYT

j_call: TRBJ1-5
v_call: TRBV10-3
cdr3_aa: AISEDSYNQPQH

j_call: TRBJ1-1
v_call: TRBV7-3
cdr3_aa: ASSFRPDTEAF

j_call: TRBJ1-6
v_call: TRBV5-8
cdr3_aa: ASSLEVNSPLH

j_call: TRBJ1-5
v_call: TRBV7-2
cdr3_aa: ASSLGGAPNQPQH

j_call: TRBJ1-1
v_call: TRBV7-8
cdr3_aa: ASSSHRAVNTEAF

j_call: TRBJ2-7
v_call: TRBV19
cdr3_aa: AGSPGQGYEQY

j_call: TRBJ2-6
v_call: TRBV5-1
cdr3_aa: ASSLDRGGVGANVLT

j_call: TRBJ1-4
v_call: TRBV2
cdr3_aa: ASSDGTANEKLF

j_call: TRBJ2-2
v_call: TRBV7-9
cdr3_aa: ASSLDAENTGELF

j_call: TRBJ2-7
v_call: TRBV5-1
cdr3_aa: ASSLLSGGLGSYEQY

j_call: TRBJ1-3
v_call: TRBV25-1
cdr3_aa: ASRTVLSGNTIY

j_call: TRBJ1-1
v_call: TRBV29-1
cdr3_aa: SASGTVDTEAF

j_call: TRBJ1-3
v_call: TRBV19
cdr3_aa: ASSSYPGQGAKSGNTIY

j_call: TRBJ2-3
v_call: TRBV12-5
cdr3_aa: ASGWDGTDTQY

j_call: TRBJ1-2
v_call: TRBV10-3
cdr3_aa: AISDGFHSPGLTGGYGYT

j_call: TRBJ2-7
v_call: TRBV7-7
cdr3_aa: ARDPGRDEQY